This entry describes one T cell receptor (beta chain). Regarding time point: newly diagnosed GD, antithyroid drugs for less than 3 months. After RNA was extracted from PBMCs, the TCR library was made from it. The CDR3 is made up of 17 amino acids. The germline gives CDR1 SGHRS, CDR2 YFSETQ. V was cut by 0 bases and J by 0 bases, with 13 bases left in between. Building the TCR beta libraries relied on iRepertoire HTBI primers, and CDR3 regions underwent Arm-PCR. One entry per CDR3 protein results from TCRdb running MiXCR on the multiplex PCR reads. Of roughly 610,000 distinct CDR3 sequences listed, roughly 15% were seen once; the top ten hold under 20%. The data stem from a study of regulatory T cells in long-lasting Graves disease. These same data were also listed under a study on T cells in Graves' hyperthyroidism and ophthalmopathy. From that paper: HTBI primers were used for first-round RT-PCR of the TCR CDR3.

The sequencing used peripheral blood mononuclear cells (PBMCs), collected at new diagnosis, from a patient treated with antithyroid drugs. The chain couples TRBV5-1 to TRBJ1-3, with D unclear. The TCR sequence derives from a woman aged 25 to 45 with Graves disease. The CDR3 DNA follows: TGCGCCAGCAGCTTGGCTCCCCTGGATTACTCTGGAAACACCATATATTTT. It encodes CASSLAPLDYSGNTIYF.